The 8 T cell receptor beta chains below come from one sample, sequenced in a study of blood T cells in healthy people across ages. It was with a sample-barcoded 5' primer and a J-beta primer mix that a second PCR of roughly 7 to 12 cycles was run. TCRdb recomputed calls from the 5' RACE reads with MiXCR, one row per CDR3 protein. The sample carries hundreds of thousands of distinct CDR3 sequences, about 52% recorded once. Sequencing was done on a sample of blood. The receptors were sampled from a man aged 55 to 70 in good health.

The CDR3 sequence: CASSLAGSNYGYTF. The DNA for the CDR3 is TGTGCCAGCAGTTTGGCAGGGTCTAACTATGGCTACACCTTC. The chain uses TRBV28 and TRBJ1-2; D perhaps matches TRBD1 (5 bases). Germline V gene lookup returns CDR1 MDHEN and CDR2 SYDVKM. Trimming pared 3 bases from V and 0 bases from J, leaving 8 bases between. The CDR3 spans 14 residues.

The J gene is TRBJ2-7, the V gene TRBV12-3 or TRBV12-4; 8 nucleotides line up with TRBD1. After removal of 4 bases from V and 3 bases from J, the junction contained 5 bases not matched to a gene. This CDR3 is 14 amino acids long. In nucleotides, the CDR3 is TGTGCCAGCAGTTCGTCGGACAGGGTCTACGAGCAGTACTTC. Protein sequence: CASSSSDRVYEQYF.

This rearrangement joins TRBV6-5 to TRBJ2-6, with 8 bases identical to TRBD1. Trimming removed 6 bases from V and 3 bases from J; junction bases left unmatched: 4. The CDR3 runs 15 residues. CDR1 and CDR2 (germline): MNHEY, SVGAGI. The CDR3 is CASSDRGLGANVLTF. Here the CDR3 DNA reads TGTGCCAGCAGCGACAGGGGCCTTGGGGCCAACGTCCTGACTTTC.

The V call is TRBV20-1, the J call TRBJ2-3; 11 nucleotides align to TRBD2. Germline CDR1 is DFQATT and CDR2 is SNEGSKA (reference sequence). The CDR3 runs 16 residues. The J segment lost 4 bases and the V segment lost 1 base, leaving 7 bases of the junction unmatched. CDR3 region: CSARAELAGEADTQYF. CDR3 sequence (DNA): TGCAGTGCTAGAGCGGAACTAGCGGGGGAGGCAGATACGCAGTATTTT.

The V and J genes are TRBV30 and TRBJ1-4; TRBD1 might be the D (5 bases). The CDR3 covers 13 residues. Germline V CDR1 and CDR2: GTSNPN, SVGIG (reference sequence). Trimming removed 2 bases at V and 5 bases at J, with 9 bases between. The CDR3: CAWSSQGNEKLFF. The CDR3 DNA reads TGTGCCTGGAGTAGCCAGGGCAATGAAAAACTGTTTTTT.

As concerns this clonotype: An end of the junction does not agree with germline; a read error may underlie this. CDR3 coding DNA: TGCACCAGCAGCTCGCCTGACAGGGGTCAGACGGACAATGAGCAGTTCTTC. Translating it yields CTSSSPDRGQTDNEQFF. V is TRBV5-1 and J is TRBJ2-1; 8 bases agree with TRBD1. This CDR3 is 17 amino acids long. Germline V gene lookup returns CDR1 SGHRS and CDR2 YFSETQ. Using reference TRBV5-1 and TRBJ2-1 for the parts outside the CDR3, the full variable domain is KAGVTQTPRYLIKTRGQQVTLSCSPISGHRSVSWYQQTPGQGLQFLFEYFSETQRNKGNFPGRFSGRQFSNSRSEMNVSTLELGDSALYLCTSSSPDRGQTDNEQFFGPGTRLTVL.

The sample holds a few counts of this clonotype. The V and J genes are TRBV5-1 and TRBJ2-5; possible D gene TRBD2, 7 bases. Per the germline V gene, CDR1 is SGHRS and CDR2 is YFSETQ. V was trimmed by 1 base and J by 4 bases, leaving 11 bases between them. This CDR3 has 14 amino acids. CDR3 protein: CASSLWGGGETQYF. Here the CDR3 DNA reads TGCGCCAGCAGCTTGTGGGGGGGCGGAGAGACCCAGTACTTC.

This clonotype was seen more than once but under ten times. The V and J genes are TRBV7-2 and TRBJ2-7, with D possibly TRBD2 on 7 matching bases. CDR3 length: 15 residues. CDR1 is SGHTA and CDR2 is FQGNSA in the germline V gene. V was cut by 5 bases and J by 2 bases, with 16 bases left in between. The CDR3 DNA reads TGTGCCAGCAGCCCGTCGGGGGGCCCCACCTACGAGCAGTACTTC. Its protein product is CASSPSGGPTYEQYF.